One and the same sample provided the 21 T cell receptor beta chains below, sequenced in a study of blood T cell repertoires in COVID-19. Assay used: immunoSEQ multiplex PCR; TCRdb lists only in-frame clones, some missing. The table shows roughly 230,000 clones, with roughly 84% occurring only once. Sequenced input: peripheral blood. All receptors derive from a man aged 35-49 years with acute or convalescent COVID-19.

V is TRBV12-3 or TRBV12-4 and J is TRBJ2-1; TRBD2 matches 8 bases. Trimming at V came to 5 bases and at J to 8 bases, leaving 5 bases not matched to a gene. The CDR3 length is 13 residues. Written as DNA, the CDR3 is TGTGCCAGCAGTCTTAGCGGGATCGATGAGCAGTTCTTC. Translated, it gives CASSLSGIDEQFF.

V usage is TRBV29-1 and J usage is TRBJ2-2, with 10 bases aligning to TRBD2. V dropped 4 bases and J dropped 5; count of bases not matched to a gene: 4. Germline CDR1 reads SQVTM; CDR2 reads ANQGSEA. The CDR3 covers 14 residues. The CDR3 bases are TGCAGCGTTGGGAGCGGGAGGGGGACCGGGGAGCTGTTTTTT. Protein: CSVGSGRGTGELFF.

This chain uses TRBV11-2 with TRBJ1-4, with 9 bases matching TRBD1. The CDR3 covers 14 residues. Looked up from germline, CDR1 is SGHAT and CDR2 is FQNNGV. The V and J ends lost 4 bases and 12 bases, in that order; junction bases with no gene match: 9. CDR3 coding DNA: TGTGCCAGCAGCTACGGGACAGGGAGGCTACAACTGTTTTTT. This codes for CASSYGTGRLQLFF.

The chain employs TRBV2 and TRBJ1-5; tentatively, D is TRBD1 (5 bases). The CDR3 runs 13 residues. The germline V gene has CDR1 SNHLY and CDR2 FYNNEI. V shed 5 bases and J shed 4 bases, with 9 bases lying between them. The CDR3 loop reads CASSLTDNQPQHF. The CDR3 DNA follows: TGTGCCAGCAGTCTGACAGATAATCAGCCCCAGCATTTT. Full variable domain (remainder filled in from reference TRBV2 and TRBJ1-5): EPEVTQTPSHQVTQMGQEVILRCVPISNHLYFYWYRQILGQKVEFLVSFYNNEISEKSEIFDDQFSVERPDGSNFTLKIRSTKLEDSAMYFCASSLTDNQPQHFGDGTRLSIL.

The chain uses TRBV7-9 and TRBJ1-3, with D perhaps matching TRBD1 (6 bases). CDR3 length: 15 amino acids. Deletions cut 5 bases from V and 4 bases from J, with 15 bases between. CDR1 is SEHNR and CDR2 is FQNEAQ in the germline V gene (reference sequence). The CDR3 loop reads CASSPSGANGNTIYF. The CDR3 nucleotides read TGTGCCAGCAGCCCATCAGGGGCTAACGGAAACACCATATATTTT.

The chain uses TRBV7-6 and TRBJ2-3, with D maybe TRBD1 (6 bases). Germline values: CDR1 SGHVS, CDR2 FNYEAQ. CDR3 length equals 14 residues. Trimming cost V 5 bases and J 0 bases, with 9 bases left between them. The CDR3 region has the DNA TGTGCCAGCAGCACTGGACAGAGCACAGATACGCAGTATTTT. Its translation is CASSTGQSTDTQYF. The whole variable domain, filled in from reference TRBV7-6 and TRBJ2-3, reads GAGVSQSPRYKVTKRGQDVALRCDPISGHVSLYWYRQALGQGPEFLTYFNYEAQQDKSGLPNDRFSAERPEGSISTLTIQRTEQRDSAMYRCASSTGQSTDTQYFGPGTRLTVL.

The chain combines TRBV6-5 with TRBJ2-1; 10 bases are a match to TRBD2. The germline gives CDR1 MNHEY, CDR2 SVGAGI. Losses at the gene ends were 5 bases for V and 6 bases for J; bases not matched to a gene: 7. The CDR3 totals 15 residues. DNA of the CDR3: TGTGCCAGCAGTAGTACTAGCGGGATGGCCAATGAGCAGTTCTTC. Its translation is CASSSTSGMANEQFF.

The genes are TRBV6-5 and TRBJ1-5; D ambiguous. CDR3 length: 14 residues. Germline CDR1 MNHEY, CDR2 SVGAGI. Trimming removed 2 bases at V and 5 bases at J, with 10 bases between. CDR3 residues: CASSYRGGDQPQHF. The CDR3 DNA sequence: TGTGCCAGCAGTTACCGGGGTGGCGATCAGCCCCAGCATTTT.

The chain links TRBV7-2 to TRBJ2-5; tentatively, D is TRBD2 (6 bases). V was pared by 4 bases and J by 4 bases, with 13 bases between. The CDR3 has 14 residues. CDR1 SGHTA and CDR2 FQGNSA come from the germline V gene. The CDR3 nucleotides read TGTGCCAGCAGCTCACTAGCTGTCGGAGAGACCCAGTACTTC. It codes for CASSSLAVGETQYF.

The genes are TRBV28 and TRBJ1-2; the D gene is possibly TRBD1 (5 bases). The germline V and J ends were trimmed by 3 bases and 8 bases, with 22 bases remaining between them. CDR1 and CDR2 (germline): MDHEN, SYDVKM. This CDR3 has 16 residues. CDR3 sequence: CASSLSPGPTMGGYTF. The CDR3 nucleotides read TGTGCCAGCAGTTTGTCGCCAGGGCCTACCATGGGGGGCTACACCTTC.

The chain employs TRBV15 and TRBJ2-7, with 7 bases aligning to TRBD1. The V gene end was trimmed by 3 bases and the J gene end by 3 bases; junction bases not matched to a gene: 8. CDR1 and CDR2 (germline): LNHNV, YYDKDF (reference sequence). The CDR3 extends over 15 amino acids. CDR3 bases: TGTGCCACCAGCAGGAGCAGGGGGTCCCTCTACGAGCAGTACTTC. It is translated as CATSRSRGSLYEQYF.

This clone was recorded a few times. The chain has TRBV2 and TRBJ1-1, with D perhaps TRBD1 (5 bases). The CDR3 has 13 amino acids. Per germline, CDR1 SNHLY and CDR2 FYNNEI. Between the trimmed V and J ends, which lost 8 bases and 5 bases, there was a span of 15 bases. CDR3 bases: TGTGCCAGCGGGGGAGGGGTGGAGACTGAAGCTTTCTTT. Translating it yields CASGGGVETEAFF. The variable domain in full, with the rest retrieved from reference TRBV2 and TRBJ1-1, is EPEVTQTPSHQVTQMGQEVILRCVPISNHLYFYWYRQILGQKVEFLVSFYNNEISEKSEIFDDQFSVERPDGSNFTLKIRSTKLEDSAMYFCASGGGVETEAFFGQGTRLTVV.

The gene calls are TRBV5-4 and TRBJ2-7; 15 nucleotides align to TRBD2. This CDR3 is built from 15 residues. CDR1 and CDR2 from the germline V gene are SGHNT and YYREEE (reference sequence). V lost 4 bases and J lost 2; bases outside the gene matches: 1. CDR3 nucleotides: TGTGCCAGCAGCCGGACTAGCGGGAGGGCCTACGAGCAGTACTTC. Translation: CASSRTSGRAYEQYF.

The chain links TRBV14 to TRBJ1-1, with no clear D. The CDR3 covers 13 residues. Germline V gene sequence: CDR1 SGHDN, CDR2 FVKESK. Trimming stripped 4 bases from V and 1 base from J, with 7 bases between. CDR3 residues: CASSLTRNTEAFF. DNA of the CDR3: TGTGCCAGCAGCCTAACACGGAACACTGAAGCTTTCTTT.

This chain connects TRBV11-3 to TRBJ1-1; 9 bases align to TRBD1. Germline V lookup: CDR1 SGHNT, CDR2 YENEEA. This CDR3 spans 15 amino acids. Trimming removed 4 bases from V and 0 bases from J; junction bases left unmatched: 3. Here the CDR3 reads CASSSGQGLNTEAFF. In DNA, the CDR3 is TGTGCCAGCAGCTCCGGACAGGGGTTGAACACTGAAGCTTTCTTT.

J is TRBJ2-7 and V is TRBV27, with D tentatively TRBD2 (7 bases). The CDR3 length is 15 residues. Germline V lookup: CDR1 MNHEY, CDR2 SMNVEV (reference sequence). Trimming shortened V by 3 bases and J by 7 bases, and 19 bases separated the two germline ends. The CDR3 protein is CASSFSAGASGEQYF. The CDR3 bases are TGTGCCAGCAGTTTCTCGGCGGGGGCGTCTGGAGAGCAGTACTTC.

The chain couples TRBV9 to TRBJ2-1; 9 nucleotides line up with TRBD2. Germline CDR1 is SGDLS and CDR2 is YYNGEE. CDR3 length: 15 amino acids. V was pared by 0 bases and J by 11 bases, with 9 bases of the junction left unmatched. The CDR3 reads CASSVELAGPSKQFF. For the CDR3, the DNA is TGTGCCAGCAGCGTAGAACTAGCGGGCCCCTCAAAGCAGTTCTTC.

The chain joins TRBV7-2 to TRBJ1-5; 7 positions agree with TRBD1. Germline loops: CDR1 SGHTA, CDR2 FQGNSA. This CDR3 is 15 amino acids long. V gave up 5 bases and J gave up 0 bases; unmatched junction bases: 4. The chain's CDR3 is CASSETGNSNQPQHF. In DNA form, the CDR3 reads TGTGCCAGCAGCGAGACAGGGAATAGCAATCAGCCCCAGCATTTT.

This CDR3 is CASSQGQGGISPLHF. Written as DNA, the CDR3 is TGTGCCAGCAGCCAAGGGCAGGGAGGGATTTCACCCCTCCACTTT. The gene calls are TRBV14 and TRBJ1-6; D may be TRBD1 (5 bases). Germline V gene lookup returns CDR1 SGHDN and CDR2 FVKESK. This CDR3 spans 15 amino acids. Trimming removed 1 base from V and 9 bases from J, with 13 bases in between.

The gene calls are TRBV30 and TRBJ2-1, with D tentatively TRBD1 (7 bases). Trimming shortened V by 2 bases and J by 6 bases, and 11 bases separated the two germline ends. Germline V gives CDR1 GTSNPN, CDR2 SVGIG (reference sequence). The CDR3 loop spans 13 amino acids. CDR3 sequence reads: CAWSSGGSNEQFF. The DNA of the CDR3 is TGTGCCTGGAGTTCAGGGGGGAGCAATGAGCAGTTCTTC.

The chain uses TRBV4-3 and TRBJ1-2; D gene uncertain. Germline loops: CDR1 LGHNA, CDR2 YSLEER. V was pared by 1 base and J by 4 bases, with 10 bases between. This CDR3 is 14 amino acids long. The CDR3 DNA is TGCGCCAGCAGCCAAGTTCCCGGGTCCTATGGCTACACCTTC. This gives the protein CASSQVPGSYGYTF.